This TCR beta chain was observed in a study of blood T cell repertoires in COVID-19. Study-wide context: Sites in the United States, Italy and Spain provided acute and convalescent COVID-19 samples. From T cells, B-cell-depleted T cells, or PBMCs came the material, which was cDNA or gDNA.

With V trimmed by 8 bases and J by 3 bases, 6 bases remained unmatched. CDR1 MNHNY and CDR2 SVGAGI come from the germline V gene (reference sequence). The CDR3 contains 14 residues. In the original workflow: For nucleated cells, counts were estimated from reference gene primer amplification. The protocol was immunoSEQ multiplex PCR, while the TCRdb copy is restricted to in-frame clones and leaves out a portion. The DNA gave D and trimming, while V, J and clone size come from that table. The sample lists around 27,000 clones, around 87% occurring once. This clone showed up just once. The sample taken for sequencing was peripheral blood. The sequence came from a man between 60 and 75 years old with acute or convalescent COVID-19. The rearrangement links TRBV6-6 to TRBJ1-5; the match to TRBD1 covers 8 bases. The CDR3 sequence: CASGYRGINQPQHF. In DNA, the CDR3 is TGTGCCAGCGGCTACAGGGGGATCAATCAGCCCCAGCATTTT.